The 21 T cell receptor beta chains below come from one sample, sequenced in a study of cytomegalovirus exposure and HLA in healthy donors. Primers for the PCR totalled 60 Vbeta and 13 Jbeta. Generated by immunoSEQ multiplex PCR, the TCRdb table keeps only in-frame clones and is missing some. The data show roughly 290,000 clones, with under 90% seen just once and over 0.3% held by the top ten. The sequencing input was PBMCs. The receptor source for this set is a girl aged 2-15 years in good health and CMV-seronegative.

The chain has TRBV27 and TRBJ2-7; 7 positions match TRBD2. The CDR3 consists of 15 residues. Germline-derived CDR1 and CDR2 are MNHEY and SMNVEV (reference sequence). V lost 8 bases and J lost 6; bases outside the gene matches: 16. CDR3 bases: TGTGCCAGCCAAGCGGGGACCGGAGTCCGCTTCGAGCAGTACTTC. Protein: CASQAGTGVRFEQYF.

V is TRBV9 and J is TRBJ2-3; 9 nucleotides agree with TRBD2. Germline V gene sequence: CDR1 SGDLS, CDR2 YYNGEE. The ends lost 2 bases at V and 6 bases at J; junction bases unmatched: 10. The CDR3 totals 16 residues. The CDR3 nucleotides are TGTGCCAGCAGCGTTGTCGCGGGGGGGTCTTTTGATACGCAGTATTTT. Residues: CASSVVAGGSFDTQYF. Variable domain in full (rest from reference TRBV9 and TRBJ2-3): DSGVTQTPKHLITATGQRVTLRCSPRSGDLSVYWYQQSLDQGLQFLIQYYNGEERAKGNILERFSAQQFPDLHSELNLSSLELGDSALYFCASSVVAGGSFDTQYFGPGTRLTVL.

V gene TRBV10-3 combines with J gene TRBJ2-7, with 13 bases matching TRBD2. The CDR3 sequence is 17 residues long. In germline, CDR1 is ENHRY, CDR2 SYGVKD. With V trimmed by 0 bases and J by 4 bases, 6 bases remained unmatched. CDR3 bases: TGTGCCATCAGTGAGTCTAAGGGACTAGCGGGAATTTACGAGCAGTACTTC. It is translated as CAISESKGLAGIYEQYF.

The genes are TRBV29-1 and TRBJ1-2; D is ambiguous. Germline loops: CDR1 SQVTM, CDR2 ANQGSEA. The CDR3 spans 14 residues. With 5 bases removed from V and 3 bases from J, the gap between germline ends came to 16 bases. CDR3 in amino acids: CSVRLAVSYYGYTF. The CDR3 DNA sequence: TGCAGCGTTCGCCTCGCAGTTAGCTACTATGGCTACACCTTC.

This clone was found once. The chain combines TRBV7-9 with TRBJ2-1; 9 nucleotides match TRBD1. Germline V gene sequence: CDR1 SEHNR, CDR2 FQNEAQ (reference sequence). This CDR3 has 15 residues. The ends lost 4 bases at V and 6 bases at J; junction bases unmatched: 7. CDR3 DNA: TGTGCCAGCAGCTGGACCGGGACAGGGCCCAATGAGCAGTTCTTC. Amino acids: CASSWTGTGPNEQFF.

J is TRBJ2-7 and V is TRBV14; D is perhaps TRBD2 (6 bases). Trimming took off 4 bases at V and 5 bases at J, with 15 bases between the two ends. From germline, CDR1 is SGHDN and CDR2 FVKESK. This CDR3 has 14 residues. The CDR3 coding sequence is TGTGCCAGCAGCCGCCGTTGGGGGGTCGACGAGCAGTACTTC. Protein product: CASSRRWGVDEQYF.

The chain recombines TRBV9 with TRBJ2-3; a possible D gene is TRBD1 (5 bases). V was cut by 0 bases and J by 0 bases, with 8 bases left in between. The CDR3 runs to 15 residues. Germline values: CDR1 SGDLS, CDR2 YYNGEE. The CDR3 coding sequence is TGTGCCAGCAGCGTAGTCCAGGGTAGCACAGATACGCAGTATTTT. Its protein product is CASSVVQGSTDTQYF.

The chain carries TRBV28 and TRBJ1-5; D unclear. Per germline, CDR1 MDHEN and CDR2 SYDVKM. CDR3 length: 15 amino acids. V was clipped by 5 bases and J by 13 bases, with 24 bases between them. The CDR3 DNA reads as TGTGCCAGCAGTCCCATATGGAGGGAGGACCTAGGTCAGCATTTT. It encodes CASSPIWREDLGQHF.

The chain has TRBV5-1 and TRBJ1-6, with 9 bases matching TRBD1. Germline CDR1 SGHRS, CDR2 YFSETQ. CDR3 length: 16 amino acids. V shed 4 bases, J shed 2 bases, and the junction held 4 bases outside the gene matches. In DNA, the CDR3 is TGCGCCAGCAGCCGGGACAGGGTGGCCTATAATTCACCCCTCCACTTT. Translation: CASSRDRVAYNSPLHF.

The CDR3 reads CASSLTLEARSSGNTIYF. The CDR3 region has the DNA TGTGCCAGCAGCTTAACTCTAGAGGCCAGATCCTCTGGAAACACCATATATTTT. The chain employs TRBV7-9 and TRBJ1-3, with D hard to call. V was trimmed by 2 bases and J by 0 bases, leaving 17 bases between them. The CDR3 has 18 residues. The germline V gene encodes CDR1 SEHNR and CDR2 FQNEAQ (reference sequence).

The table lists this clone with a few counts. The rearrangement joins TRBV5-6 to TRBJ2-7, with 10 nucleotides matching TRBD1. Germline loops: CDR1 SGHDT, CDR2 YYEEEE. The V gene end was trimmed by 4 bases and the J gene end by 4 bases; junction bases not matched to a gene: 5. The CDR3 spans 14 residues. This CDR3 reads CASSPVGQGYEQYF. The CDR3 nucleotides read TGTGCCAGCAGCCCGGTGGGACAGGGGTACGAGCAGTACTTC.

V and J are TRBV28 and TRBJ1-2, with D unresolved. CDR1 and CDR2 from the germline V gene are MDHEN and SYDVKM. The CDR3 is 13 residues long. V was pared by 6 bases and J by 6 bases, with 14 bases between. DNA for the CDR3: TGTGCCAGCAGCACAGCAAGGAATCATGGCTACACCTTC. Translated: CASSTARNHGYTF.

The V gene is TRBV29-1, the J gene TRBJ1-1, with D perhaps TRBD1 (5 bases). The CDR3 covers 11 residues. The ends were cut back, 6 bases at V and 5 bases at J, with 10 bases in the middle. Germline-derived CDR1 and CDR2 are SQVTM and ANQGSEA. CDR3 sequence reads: CSVGEGTEAFF. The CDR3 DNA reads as TGCAGCGTGGGGGAGGGTACTGAAGCTTTCTTT.

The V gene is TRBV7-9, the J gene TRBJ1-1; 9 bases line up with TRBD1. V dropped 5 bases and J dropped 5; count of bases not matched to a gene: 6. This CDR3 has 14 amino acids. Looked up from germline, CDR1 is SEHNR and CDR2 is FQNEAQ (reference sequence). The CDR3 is CASSVGQGKTEAFF. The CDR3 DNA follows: TGTGCCAGCAGCGTGGGACAGGGTAAAACTGAAGCTTTCTTT.

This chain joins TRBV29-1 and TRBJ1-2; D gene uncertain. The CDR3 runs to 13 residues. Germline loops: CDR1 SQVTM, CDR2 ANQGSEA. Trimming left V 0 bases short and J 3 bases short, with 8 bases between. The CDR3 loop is CSVEEAQDYGYTF. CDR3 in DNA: TGCAGCGTTGAAGAGGCGCAGGACTATGGCTACACCTTC.

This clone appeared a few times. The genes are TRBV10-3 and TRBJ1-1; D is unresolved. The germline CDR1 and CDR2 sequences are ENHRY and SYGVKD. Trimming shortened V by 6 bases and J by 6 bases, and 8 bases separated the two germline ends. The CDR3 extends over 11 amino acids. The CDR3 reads CAISSNAEAFF. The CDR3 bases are TGTGCCATCAGCAGTAATGCTGAAGCTTTCTTT.

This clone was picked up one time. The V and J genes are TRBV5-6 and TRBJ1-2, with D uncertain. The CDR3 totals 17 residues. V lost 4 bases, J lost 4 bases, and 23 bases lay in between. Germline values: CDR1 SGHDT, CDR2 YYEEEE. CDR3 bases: TGTGCCAGCAGCCCATACGTCGGTCGCTCCGGGATCTATGGCTACACCTTC. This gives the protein CASSPYVGRSGIYGYTF. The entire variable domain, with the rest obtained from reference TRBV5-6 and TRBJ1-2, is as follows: DAGVTQSPTHLIKTRGQQVTLRCSPKSGHDTVSWYQQALGQGPQFIFQYYEEEERQRGNFPDRFSGHQFPNYSSELNVNALLLGDSALYLCASSPYVGRSGIYGYTFGSGTRLTVV.

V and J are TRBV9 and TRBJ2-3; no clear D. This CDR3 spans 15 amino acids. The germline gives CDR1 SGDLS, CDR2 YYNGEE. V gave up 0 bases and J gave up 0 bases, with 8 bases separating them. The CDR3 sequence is CASSVGGRSTDTQYF. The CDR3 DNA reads TGTGCCAGCAGCGTAGGCGGAAGGAGCACAGATACGCAGTATTTT. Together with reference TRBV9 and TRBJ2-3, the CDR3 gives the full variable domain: DSGVTQTPKHLITATGQRVTLRCSPRSGDLSVYWYQQSLDQGLQFLIQYYNGEERAKGNILERFSAQQFPDLHSELNLSSLELGDSALYFCASSVGGRSTDTQYFGPGTRLTVL.

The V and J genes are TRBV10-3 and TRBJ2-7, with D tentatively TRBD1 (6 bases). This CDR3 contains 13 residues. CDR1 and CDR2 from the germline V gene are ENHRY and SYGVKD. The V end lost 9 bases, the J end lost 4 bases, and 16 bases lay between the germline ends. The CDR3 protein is CAISQGRGYEQYF. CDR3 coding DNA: TGTGCCATATCACAGGGTCGCGGGTACGAGCAGTACTTC.

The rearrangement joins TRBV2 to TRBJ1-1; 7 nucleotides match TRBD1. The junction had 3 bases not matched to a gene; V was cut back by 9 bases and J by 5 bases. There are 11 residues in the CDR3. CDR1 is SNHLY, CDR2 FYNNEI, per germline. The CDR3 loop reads CASLQGTEAFF. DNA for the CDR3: TGTGCCAGTTTACAGGGGACTGAAGCTTTCTTT.

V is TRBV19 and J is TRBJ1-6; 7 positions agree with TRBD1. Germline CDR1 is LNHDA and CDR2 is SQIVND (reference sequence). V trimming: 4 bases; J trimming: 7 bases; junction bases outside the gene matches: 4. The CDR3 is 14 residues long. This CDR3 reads CASSRGQTNSPLHF. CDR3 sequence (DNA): TGTGCCAGTAGTAGGGGACAGACAAATTCACCCCTCCACTTT.